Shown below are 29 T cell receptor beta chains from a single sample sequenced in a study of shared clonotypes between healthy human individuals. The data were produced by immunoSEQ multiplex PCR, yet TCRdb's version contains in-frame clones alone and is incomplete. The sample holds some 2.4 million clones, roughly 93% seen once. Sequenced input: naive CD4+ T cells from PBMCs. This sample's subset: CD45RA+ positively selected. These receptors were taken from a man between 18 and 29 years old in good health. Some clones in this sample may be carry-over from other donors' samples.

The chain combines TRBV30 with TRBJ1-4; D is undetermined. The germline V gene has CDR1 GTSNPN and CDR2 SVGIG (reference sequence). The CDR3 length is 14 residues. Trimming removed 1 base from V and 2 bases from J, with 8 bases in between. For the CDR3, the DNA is TGTGCCTGGAGTGAGGGTAGCACTAATGAAAAACTGTTTTTT. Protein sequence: CAWSEGSTNEKLFF.

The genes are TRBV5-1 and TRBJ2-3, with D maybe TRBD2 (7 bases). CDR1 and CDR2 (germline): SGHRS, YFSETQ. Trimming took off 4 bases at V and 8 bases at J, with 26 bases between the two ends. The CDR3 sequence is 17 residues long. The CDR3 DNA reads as TGCGCCAGCAGCCATAGGACAGCGGGGACCTCAGATGGTACGCAGTATTTT. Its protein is CASSHRTAGTSDGTQYF.

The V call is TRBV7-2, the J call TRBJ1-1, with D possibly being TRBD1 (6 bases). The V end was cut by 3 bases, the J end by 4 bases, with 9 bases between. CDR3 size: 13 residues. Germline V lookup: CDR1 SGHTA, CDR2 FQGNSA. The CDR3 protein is CASSFRQATEAFF. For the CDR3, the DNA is TGTGCCAGCAGCTTTAGACAGGCCACTGAAGCTTTCTTT.

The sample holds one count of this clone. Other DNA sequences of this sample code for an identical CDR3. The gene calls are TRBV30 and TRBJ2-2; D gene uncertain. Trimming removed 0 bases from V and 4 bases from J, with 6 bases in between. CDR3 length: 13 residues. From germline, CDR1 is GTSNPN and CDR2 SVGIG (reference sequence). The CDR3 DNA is TGTGCCTGGAGTGTTGGCGGCACCGGGGAGCTGTTTTTT. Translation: CAWSVGGTGELFF.

DNA for the CDR3: TGTGCCAGCAGCCAAGATCGCAGGGCGAATGAAAAACTGTTTTTT. Translation gives CASSQDRRANEKLFF. The J gene is TRBJ1-4, the V gene TRBV4-2, with TRBD1 as a possible D gene (5 bases). Trimming pared 0 bases from V and 5 bases from J, leaving 10 bases between. CDR1 is LGHNA, CDR2 YNFKEQ, per germline. This CDR3 contains 15 residues.

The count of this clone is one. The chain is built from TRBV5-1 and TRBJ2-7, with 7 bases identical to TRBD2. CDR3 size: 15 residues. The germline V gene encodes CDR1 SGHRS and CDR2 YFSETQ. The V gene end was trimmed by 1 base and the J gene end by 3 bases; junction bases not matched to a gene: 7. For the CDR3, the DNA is TGCGCCAGCAGCTTGTCGGGGACTATCCACTACGAGCAGTACTTC. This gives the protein CASSLSGTIHYEQYF.

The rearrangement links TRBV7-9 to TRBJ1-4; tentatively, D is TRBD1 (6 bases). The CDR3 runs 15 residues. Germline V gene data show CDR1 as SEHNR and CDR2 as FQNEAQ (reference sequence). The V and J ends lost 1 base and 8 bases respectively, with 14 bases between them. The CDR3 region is CASSLGSRGGEKLFF. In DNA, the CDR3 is TGTGCCAGCAGCTTAGGATCAAGGGGGGGCGAAAAACTGTTTTTT.

CDR3 loop: CASRGGFKDTQYF. The CDR3 nucleotides read TGCGCCAGCAGGGGGGGTTTTAAAGATACGCAGTATTTT. The rearrangement links TRBV5-1 to TRBJ2-3, with TRBD2 as a possible D gene (6 bases). From germline, CDR1 is SGHRS and CDR2 YFSETQ. The V and J ends lost 5 bases and 5 bases respectively, with 12 bases between them. This CDR3 is 13 amino acids long.

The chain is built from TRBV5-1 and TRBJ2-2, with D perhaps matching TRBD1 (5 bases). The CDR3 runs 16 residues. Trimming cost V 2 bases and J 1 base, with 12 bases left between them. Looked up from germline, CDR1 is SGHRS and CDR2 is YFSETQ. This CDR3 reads CASSLIQGQNTGELFF. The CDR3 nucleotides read TGCGCCAGCAGCTTAATCCAGGGCCAGAACACCGGGGAGCTGTTTTTT.

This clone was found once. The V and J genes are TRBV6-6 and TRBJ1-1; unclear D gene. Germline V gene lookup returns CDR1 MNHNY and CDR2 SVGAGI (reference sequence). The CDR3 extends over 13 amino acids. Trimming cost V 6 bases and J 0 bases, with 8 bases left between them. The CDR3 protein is CASSPAVNTEAFF. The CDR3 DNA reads TGTGCCAGCAGCCCTGCCGTGAACACTGAAGCTTTCTTT.

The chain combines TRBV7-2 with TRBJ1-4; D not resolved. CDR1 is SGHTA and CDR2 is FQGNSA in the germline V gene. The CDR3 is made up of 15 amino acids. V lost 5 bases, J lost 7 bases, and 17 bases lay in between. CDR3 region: CASSTNLMGGEKLFF. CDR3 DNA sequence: TGTGCCAGCAGCACAAACCTAATGGGAGGTGAAAAACTGTTTTTT. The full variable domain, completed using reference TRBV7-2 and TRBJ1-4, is GAGVSQSPSNKVTEKGKDVELRCDPISGHTALYWYRQSLGQGLEFLIYFQGNSAPDKSGLPSDRFSAERTGGSVSTLTIQRTQQEDSAVYLCASSTNLMGGEKLFFGSGTQLSVL.

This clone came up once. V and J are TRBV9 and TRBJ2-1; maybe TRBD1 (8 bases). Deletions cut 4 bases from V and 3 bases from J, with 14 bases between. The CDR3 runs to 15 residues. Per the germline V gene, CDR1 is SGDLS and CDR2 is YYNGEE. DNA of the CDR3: TGTGCCAGCAGCCCGACAGGGGAGGGCTACAATGAGCAGTTCTTC. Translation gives CASSPTGEGYNEQFF.

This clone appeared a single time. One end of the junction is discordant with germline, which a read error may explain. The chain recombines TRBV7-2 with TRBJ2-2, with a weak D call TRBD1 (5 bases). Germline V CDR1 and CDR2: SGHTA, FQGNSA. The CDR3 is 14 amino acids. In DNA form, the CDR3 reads TGTGCCAGCAGCTTATACAGGAACATCGGGGAGCTGTTTTTT. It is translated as CASSLYRNIGELFF.

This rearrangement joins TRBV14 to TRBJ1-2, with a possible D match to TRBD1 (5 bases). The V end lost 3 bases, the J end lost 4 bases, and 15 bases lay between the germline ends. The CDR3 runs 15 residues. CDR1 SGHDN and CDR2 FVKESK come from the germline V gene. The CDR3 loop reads CASSQGLGVAYGYTF. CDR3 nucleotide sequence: TGTGCCAGCAGCCAGGGACTAGGGGTTGCCTATGGCTACACCTTC.

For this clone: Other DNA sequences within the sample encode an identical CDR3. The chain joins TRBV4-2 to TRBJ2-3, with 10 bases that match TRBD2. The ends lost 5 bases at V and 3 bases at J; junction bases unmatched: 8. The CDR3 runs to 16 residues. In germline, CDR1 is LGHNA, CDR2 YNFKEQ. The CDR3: CASSYEVAGGTDTQYF. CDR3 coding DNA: TGTGCCAGCAGCTACGAGGTAGCGGGAGGAACAGATACGCAGTATTTT.

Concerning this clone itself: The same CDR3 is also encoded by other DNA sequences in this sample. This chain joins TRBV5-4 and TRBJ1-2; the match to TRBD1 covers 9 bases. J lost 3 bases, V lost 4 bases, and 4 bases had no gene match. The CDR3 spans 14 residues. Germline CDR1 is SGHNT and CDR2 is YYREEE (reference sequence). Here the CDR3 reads CASSLQGADYGYTF. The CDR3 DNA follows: TGTGCCAGCAGCCTACAGGGGGCAGACTATGGCTACACCTTC.

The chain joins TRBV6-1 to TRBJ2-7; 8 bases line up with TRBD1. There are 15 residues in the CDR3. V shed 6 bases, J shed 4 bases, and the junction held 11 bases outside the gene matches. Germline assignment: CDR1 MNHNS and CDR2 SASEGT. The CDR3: CASRAGQGFLYEQYF. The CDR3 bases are TGTGCCAGCAGGGCCGGACAGGGTTTTTTATACGAGCAGTACTTC.

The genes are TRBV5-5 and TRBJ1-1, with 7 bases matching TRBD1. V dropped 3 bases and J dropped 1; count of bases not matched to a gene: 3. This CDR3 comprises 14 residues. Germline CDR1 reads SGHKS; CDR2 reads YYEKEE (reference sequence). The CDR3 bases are TGTGCCAGCAGCTCCGGGACAGCGAACACTGAAGCTTTCTTT. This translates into CASSSGTANTEAFF.

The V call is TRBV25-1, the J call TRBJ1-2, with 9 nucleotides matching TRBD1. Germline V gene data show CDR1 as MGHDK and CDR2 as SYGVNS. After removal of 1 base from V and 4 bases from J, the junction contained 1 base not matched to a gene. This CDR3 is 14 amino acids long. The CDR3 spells CASSESTGGYGYTF. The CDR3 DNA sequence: TGTGCCAGCAGTGAATCGACAGGGGGCTATGGCTACACCTTC.

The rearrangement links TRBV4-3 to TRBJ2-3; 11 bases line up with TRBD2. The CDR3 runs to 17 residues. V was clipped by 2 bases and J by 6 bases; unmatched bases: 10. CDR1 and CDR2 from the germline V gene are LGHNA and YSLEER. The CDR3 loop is CASSQPTSGTWGDTQYF. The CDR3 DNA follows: TGCGCCAGCAGCCAACCGACTAGCGGGACTTGGGGGGATACGCAGTATTTT.

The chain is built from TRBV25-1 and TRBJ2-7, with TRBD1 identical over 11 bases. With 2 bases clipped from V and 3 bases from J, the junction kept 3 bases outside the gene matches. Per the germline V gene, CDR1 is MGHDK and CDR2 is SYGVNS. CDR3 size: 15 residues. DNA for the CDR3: TGTGCCAGCAGTGAACCGGACAGGGGGCACTACGAGCAGTACTTC. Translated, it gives CASSEPDRGHYEQYF.

CDR3 region: CASSEGRLTKNIQYF. The DNA of the CDR3 is TGTGCCAGCAGTGAAGGGCGCCTCACCAAAAACATTCAGTACTTC. The chain has TRBV6-1 and TRBJ2-4; D is uncertain. CDR3 length equals 15 residues. Trimming removed 1 base at V and 2 bases at J, with 9 bases between. Per germline, CDR1 MNHNS and CDR2 SASEGT.

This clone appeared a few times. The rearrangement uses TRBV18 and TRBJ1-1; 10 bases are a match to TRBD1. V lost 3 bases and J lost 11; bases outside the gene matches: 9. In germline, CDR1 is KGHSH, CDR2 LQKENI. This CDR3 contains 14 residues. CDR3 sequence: CASSPERQGAGAFF. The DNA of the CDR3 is TGTGCCAGCTCACCGGAGCGACAGGGGGCCGGGGCTTTCTTT.

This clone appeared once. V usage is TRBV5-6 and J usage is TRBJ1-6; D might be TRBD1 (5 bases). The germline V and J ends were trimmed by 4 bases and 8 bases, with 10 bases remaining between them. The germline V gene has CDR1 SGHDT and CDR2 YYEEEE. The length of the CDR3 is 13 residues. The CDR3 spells CASSQLGDSPLHF. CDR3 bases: TGTGCCAGCAGCCAACTGGGGGATTCACCCCTCCACTTT.

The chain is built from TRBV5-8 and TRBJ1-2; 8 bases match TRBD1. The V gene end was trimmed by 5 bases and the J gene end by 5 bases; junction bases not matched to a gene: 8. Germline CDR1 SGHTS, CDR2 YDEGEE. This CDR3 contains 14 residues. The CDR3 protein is CASSRGTGHYGYTF. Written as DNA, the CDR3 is TGTGCCAGCAGTCGCGGGACAGGTCATTATGGCTACACCTTC.

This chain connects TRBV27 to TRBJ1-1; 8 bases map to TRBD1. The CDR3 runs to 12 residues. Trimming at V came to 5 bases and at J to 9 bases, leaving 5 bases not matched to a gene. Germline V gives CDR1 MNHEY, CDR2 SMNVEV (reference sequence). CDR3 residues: CASSTGGLQAFF. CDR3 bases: TGTGCCAGCAGTACAGGGGGTTTACAAGCTTTCTTT.

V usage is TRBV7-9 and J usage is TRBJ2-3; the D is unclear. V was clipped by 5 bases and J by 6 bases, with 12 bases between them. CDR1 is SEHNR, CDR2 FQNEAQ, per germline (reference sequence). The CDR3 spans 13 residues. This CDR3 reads CASSHELGDTQYF. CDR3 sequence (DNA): TGTGCCAGCAGCCATGAGCTAGGTGATACGCAGTATTTT.

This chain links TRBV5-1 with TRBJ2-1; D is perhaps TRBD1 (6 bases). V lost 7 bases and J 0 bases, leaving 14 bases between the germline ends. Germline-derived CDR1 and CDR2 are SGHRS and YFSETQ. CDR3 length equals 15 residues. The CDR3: CASCTQGSSYNEQFF. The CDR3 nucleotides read TGCGCCAGCTGTACACAGGGAAGCTCCTACAATGAGCAGTTCTTC.

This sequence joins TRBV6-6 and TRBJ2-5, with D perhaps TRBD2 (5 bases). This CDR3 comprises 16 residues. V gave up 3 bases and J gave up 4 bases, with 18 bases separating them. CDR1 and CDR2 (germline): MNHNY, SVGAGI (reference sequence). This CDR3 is CASSYPPTRAGETQYF. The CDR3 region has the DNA TGTGCCAGCAGTTATCCCCCAACGAGGGCGGGAGAGACCCAGTACTTC.